These T cell receptor beta chains were read from a single sample in a study of identical twins. Each CDR3 protein is one row after TCRdb ran MiXCR on the 5' RACE reads. The profile shows roughly 570,000 distinct CDR3 sequences, approximately 9.6% of them singletons. These records were also assigned to another study, of yellow fever vaccine responses in identical twins.

The specimen was PBMCs. These receptors were obtained from a woman aged 18-29 years in good health. Each CDR3 is given with its conserved first and last residue. D genes are given only for firm matches. Expanded clones are given a class, and other clones once, few, many or no size at all.

d_call: .; j_call: TRBJ1-2; clone_size: many; v_call: TRBV12-3/TRBV12-4; cdr3_aa: CASSLKGGGYTF; cdr3_nt: TGTGCCAGCAGTTTAAAGGGGGGCGGCTACACCTTC
d_call: .; j_call: TRBJ2-1; clone_size: many; v_call: TRBV24-1; cdr3_aa: CATSDWDNNNEQFF; cdr3_nt: TGTGCCACCAGTGATTGGGACAACAACAATGAGCAGTTCTTC
d_call: TRBD2; j_call: TRBJ2-1; clone_size: few; v_call: TRBV12-3/TRBV12-4; cdr3_aa: CASRGQRGAYNEQFF; cdr3_nt: TGTGCCAGCAGGGGCCAGCGGGGGGCCTACAATGAGCAGTTCTTC
d_call: TRBD2; j_call: TRBJ2-5; clone_size: .; v_call: TRBV6-5; cdr3_aa: CASSYSRTSGRETQYF; cdr3_nt: TGTGCCAGCAGTTACTCCAGGACTAGCGGGAGGGAGACCCAGTACTTC
d_call: .; j_call: TRBJ2-7; clone_size: .; v_call: TRBV5-5; cdr3_aa: CASSFVGGILAYEQYF; cdr3_nt: TGTGCCAGCAGCTTCGTTGGGGGTATCCTAGCCTACGAGCAGTACTTC
d_call: TRBD1; j_call: TRBJ1-1; clone_size: few; v_call: TRBV20-1; cdr3_aa: CSAQGQVWNTEAFF; cdr3_nt: TGCAGTGCACAAGGACAGGTTTGGAACACTGAAGCTTTCTTT
d_call: TRBD1; j_call: TRBJ2-3; clone_size: .; v_call: TRBV5-6; cdr3_aa: CASSSGQGFEDTQYF; cdr3_nt: TGTGCCAGCAGCTCGGGACAGGGGTTTGAAGATACGCAGTATTTT
d_call: TRBD2; j_call: TRBJ2-3; clone_size: few; v_call: TRBV7-9; cdr3_aa: CASSLALAGAFTDTQYF; cdr3_nt: TGTGCCAGCAGCTTAGCTTTAGCGGGGGCTTTCACAGATACGCAGTATTTT
d_call: TRBD1; j_call: TRBJ2-1; clone_size: few; v_call: TRBV4-1; cdr3_aa: CASSREQGVREQFF; cdr3_nt: TGCGCCAGCAGCCGGGAACAGGGGGTCCGGGAGCAGTTCTTC
d_call: TRBD2; j_call: TRBJ2-1; clone_size: .; v_call: TRBV10-3; cdr3_aa: CAISTSGRSYNEQFF; cdr3_nt: TGTGCCATCAGTACTAGCGGGAGATCCTACAATGAGCAGTTCTTC